Listed here is a single TCR beta chain. The antigen this receptor binds is unknown. No quality values exist for individual bases; no much larger clone is one base distant. Libraries were constructed by RT-PCR. Instrument used: NextSeq 550. TCRdb's own reprocessing of the public reads used fastp at Q25 and MiXCR and kept productive beta chains. Records with the same CDR3 protein are collapsed into one entry carrying the most frequent genes and DNA. This sample is represented by about 960,000 distinct CDR3 sequences; more than 15% of them were singletons. The ten biggest clones cover roughly 6.4% of the sample. This entry comes from a study of patients and donors after allogeneic stem cell transplantation (dated by TCRdb to the early 2020s). From a lookup of the germline V gene (reference sequence), CDR1 and CDR2 are SEHNR and FQNEAQ. The junction carries 12 bases between V and J, which are trimmed by 6 bases and 5 bases respectively. Including the terminal cysteine and phenylalanine, the CDR3 comprises 13 residues. Only the CDR3 DNA stays, 39 bases, in frame from base 1.

Sequenced material: blood, either unsorted or a sorted T cell fraction (not recorded which). The chain was built from TRBV7-9 and TRBJ2-3; the D gene lacks a confident call. This TCR derives from a human donor who was either an allogeneic HSCT recipient or a stem cell or donor lymphocyte infusion donor (not recorded which). It is not recorded whose cells these are; they may come from a transplant donor. The DNA sequence is TGTGCCAGCAGTTTATGGGCCGGAGATACGCAGTATTTT. This encodes CASSLWAGDTQYF.